The entry that follows covers one T cell receptor (beta chain) sequence. The antigen is unknown. The entry originates in a study of vaccination and CD4 T cells after COVID-19. About the study: In the convalescent cohort, there were six males and four females, two of them Hispanic.

The CDR3 extends over 16 amino acids. V was pared by 5 bases and J by 7 bases, with 21 bases between. Germline loops: CDR1 GTSNPN, CDR2 SVGIG (reference sequence). Broader study findings: Among convalescent patients, a median approximately 86% of reactive clones emerged only after vaccination.

CD4+ T cells that had been cultured provided DNA sequenced with the Oncomine TCR Beta short-read assay. TCRdb re-analysed the PCR reads in MiXCR, keeping a single row per CDR3 protein. The sample records fewer than 20,000 distinct CDR3 sequences, nearly 60% being singletons. Stated treatment: roughly 11-day PBMC culture with coronavirus spike peptide pools or control peptides (ViraFEST assay). The sequenced sample was CD4+ T cells from blood, cultured in vitro, obtained before SARS-CoV-2 vaccination. The sequence was collected from a human donor who had recovered from COVID-19. J is TRBJ1-6 and V is TRBV30; the D is unclear. Here the CDR3 DNA reads TGTGCCTGGGGAAGGGCAGCCTCTTCAGGAAATTCACCCCTCCACTTT. This encodes CAWGRAASSGNSPLHF.